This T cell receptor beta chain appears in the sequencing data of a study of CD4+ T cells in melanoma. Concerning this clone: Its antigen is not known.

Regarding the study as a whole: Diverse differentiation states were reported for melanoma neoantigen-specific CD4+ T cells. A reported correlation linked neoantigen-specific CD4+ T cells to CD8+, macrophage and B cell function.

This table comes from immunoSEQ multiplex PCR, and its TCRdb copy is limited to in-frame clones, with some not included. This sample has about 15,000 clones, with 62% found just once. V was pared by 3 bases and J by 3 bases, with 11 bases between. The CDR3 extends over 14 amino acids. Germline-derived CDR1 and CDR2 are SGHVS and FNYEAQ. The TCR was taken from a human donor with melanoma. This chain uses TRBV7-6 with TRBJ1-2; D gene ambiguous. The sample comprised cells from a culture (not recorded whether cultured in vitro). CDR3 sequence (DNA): TGTGCCAGCAGCTTGCGGGCCGGAGACTATGGCTACACCTTC. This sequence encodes CASSLRAGDYGYTF.